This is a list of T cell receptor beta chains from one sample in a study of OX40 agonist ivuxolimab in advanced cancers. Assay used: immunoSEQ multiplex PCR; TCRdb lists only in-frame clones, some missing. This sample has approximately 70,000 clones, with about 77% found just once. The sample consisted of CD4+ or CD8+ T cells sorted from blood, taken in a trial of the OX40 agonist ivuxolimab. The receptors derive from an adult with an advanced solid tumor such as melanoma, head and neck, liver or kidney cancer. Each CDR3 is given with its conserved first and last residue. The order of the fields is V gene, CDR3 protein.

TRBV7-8,CASSFGGRYEQYF
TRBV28,CASSLFTAAGMPDTQYF
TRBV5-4,CASSLGDLGDYGYTF
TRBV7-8,CASSPNWEQYF
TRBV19,CASSIGGRVTEAFF
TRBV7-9,CASSLGQGEFWDGYTF
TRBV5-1,CASSFSADAYEQYF
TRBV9,CASSPLGTSGADTQYF
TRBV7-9,CASSLARTGGPDYYNEQFF
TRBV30,CAWHRDRGGYGYTF
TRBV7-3,CASNQRSRGGSTDTQYF
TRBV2,CASSVLQGFGNEKLFF
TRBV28,CASSSVGGAGNEQYF
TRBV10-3,CAISERAGNQPQHF
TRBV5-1,CASSSDPNTGELFF
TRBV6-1,CASDSLAPGQTQYF
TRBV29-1,CSVEETGGTEAFF
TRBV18,CASSPGAGVGQPQHF
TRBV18,CASSPDGTYEQYF
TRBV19,CASSTSAGTGEETQYF
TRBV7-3,CASRGALNTEAFF
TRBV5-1,CASSPMTGGTETQYF
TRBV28,CASSGLAGVSYNEQFF
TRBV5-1,CASSLEAGGEKTQYF
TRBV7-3,CASSLLGANTEAFF
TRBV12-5,CASGLYRPTDTQYF
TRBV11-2,CASTFTEGNTIYF
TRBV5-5,CASSLIPLAGHNEQFF